The T cell receptor beta chain under discussion was sequenced for a study of T-cell memory formation after mild COVID-19. Study information: Clustering of TCRs was largely donor specific. The study's findings and limits: Nothing showed for sure that second-wave clones peaking on day 37 were SARS-CoV-2 specific. Later expanders leaned CD4+, whereas day 15 to 85 contracting clones were balanced CD4/CD8.

The V segment lost 1 base and the J segment 5 bases; nucleotides outside the gene matches: 9. The CDR3 spans 17 residues. Per the germline V gene, CDR1 is MNHEY and CDR2 is SVGAGI. Concerning this clonotype: Its antigen remains unknown.

Constant-segment primers served in 5'RACE that generated TCR alpha and TCR beta cDNA libraries bearing sample barcodes and UMIs. TCRdb itself ran the 5' RACE reads through MiXCR, one entry per CDR3 protein. The repertoire holds 450,000 or so distinct CDR3 sequences, with roughly 23% as singletons. Material for sequencing was PBMCs or a T cell subset sorted from them (not recorded which). The TCR was taken from an adult woman who had mild COVID-19 (a few samples of this study predate the infection). Cell type and time point are not known. The chain joins TRBV6-5 to TRBJ2-7; 12 nucleotides align to TRBD2. CDR3 nucleotide sequence: TGTGCCAGCAGTTACTACGCTCTAGCGGGAGGGCCCCACGAGCAGTACTTC. It translates to CASSYYALAGGPHEQYF.